This section outlines one T cell receptor beta chain sequence together with its context. Its antigen is undetermined. This sample is drawn from a study of cytomegalovirus exposure and HLA in healthy donors. Study-level points and caveats: In a later analysis, several top co-occurrence clusters appeared linked to parvovirus B19, influenza, CMV and Epstein-Barr virus.

Trimming took off 3 bases at V and 2 bases at J, with 4 bases between the two ends. Germline lookup yields CDR1 MNHEY and CDR2 SVGAGI. The CDR3 sequence is 13 residues long. PCR was performed using 60 Vbeta and 13 Jbeta primers. The assay was immunoSEQ multiplex PCR, and TCRdb's table has in-frame clones only and misses some. Of approximately 120,000 clones listed, under 80% were seen once; the top ten hold 13%. The sample taken for sequencing was PBMCs. The V call is TRBV6-5, the J call TRBJ2-2; the D is unclear. This sequence originates from a woman aged 60-75 years in good health and CMV-seropositive. CDR3 sequence: CASSYSNTGELFF. The CDR3, as DNA: TGTGCCAGCAGTTATTCAAACACCGGGGAGCTGTTTTTT.